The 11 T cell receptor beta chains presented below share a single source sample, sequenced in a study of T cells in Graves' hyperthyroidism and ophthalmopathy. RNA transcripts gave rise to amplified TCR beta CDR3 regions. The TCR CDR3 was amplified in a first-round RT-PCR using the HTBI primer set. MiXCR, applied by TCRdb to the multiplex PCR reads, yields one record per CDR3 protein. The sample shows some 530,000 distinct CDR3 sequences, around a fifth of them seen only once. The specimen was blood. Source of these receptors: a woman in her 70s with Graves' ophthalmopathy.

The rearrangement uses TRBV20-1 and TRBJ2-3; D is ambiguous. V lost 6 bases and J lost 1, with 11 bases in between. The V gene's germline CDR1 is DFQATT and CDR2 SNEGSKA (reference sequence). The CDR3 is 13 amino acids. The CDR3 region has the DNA TGCAGTGCCATATCGGTTGGCACAGATACGCAGTATTTT. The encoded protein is CSAISVGTDTQYF.

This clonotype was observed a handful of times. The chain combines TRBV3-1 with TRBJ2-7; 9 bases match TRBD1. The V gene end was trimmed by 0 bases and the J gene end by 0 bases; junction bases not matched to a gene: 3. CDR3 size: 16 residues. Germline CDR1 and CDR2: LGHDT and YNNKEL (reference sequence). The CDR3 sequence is CASSQEGTGYSYEQYF. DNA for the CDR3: TGTGCCAGCAGCCAAGAAGGGACAGGGTACTCCTACGAGCAGTACTTC.

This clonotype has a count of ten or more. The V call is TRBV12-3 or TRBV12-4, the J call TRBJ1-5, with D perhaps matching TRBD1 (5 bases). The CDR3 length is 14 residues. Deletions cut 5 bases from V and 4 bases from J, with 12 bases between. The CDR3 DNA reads TGTGCCAGCAGTAAACGGACAAGGAATCAGCCCCAGCATTTT. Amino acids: CASSKRTRNQPQHF.

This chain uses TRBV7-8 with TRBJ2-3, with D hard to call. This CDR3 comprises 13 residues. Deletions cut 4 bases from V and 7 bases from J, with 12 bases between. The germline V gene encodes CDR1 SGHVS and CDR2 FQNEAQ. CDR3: CASSSSFMYTQYF. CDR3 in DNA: TGTGCCAGCAGCTCTTCGTTTATGTATACGCAGTATTTT.

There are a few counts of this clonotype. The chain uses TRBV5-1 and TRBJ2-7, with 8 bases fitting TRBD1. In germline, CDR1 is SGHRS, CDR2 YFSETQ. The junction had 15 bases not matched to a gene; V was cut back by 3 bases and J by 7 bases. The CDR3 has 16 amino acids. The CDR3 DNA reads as TGCGCCAGCAGCTCCCCGGACAGGGTGGGAGCGGGTGAGCAGTACTTC. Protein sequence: CASSSPDRVGAGEQYF.

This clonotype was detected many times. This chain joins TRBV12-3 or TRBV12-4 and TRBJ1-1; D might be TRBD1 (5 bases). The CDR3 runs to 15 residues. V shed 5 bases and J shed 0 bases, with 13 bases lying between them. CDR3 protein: CASSLQGAMNTEAFF. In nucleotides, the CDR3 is TGTGCCAGCAGTCTCCAAGGGGCTATGAACACTGAAGCTTTCTTT.

In DNA, the CDR3 is TGTGCCACCAGTGACCCCCGGGACAACACCTACGAGCAGTACTTC. It yields the protein CATSDPRDNTYEQYF. The chain links TRBV24-1 to TRBJ2-7, with D possibly TRBD1 on 6 matching bases. V was clipped by 4 bases and J by 2 bases, with 14 bases between them. CDR3 length equals 15 residues. Germline loops: CDR1 KGHDR, CDR2 SFDVKD.

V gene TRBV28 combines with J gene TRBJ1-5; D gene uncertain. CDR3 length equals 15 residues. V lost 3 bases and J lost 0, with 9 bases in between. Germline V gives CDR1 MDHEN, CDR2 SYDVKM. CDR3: CASSFLTYSNQPQHF. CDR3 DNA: TGTGCCAGCAGTTTCTTGACTTATAGCAATCAGCCCCAGCATTTT.

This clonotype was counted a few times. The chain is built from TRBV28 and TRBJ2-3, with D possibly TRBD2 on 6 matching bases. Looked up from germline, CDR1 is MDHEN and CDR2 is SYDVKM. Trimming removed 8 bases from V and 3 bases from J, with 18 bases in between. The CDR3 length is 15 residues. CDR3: CASSSGLFRTDTQYF. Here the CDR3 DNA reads TGTGCCAGCTCCTCGGGACTTTTCCGAACAGATACGCAGTATTTT.

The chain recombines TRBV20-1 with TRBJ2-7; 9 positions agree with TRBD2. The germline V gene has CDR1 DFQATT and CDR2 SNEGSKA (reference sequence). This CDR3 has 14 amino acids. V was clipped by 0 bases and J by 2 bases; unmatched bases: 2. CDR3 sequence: CSARELAGPYEQYF. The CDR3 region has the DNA TGCAGTGCTAGAGAACTAGCGGGTCCCTACGAGCAGTACTTC.

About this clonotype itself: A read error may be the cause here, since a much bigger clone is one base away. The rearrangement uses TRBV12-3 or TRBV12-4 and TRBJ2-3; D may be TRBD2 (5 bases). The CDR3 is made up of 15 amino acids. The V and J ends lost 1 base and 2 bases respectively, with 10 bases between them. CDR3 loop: CASSLDKADTDTQYF. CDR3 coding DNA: TGTGCCAGCAGTTTAGACAAAGCGGACACAGATACGCAGTATTTT.